This is a list of T cell receptor beta chains from one sample in a study of Graves' ophthalmopathy and Graves' hyperthyroidism. TCRdb recomputed calls from the multiplex PCR reads with MiXCR, one row per CDR3 protein. The table lists 740,000 or so distinct CDR3 sequences, around 40% of them singletons, with approximately 46% in the top ten. Sequences were obtained from peripheral blood. These receptors all come from an adult man with Graves' ophthalmopathy. Both conserved end residues are trimmed from each CDR3.

v_gene: TRBV4-2
CDR3aa: ASSPPWGGTDYEQY

v_gene: TRBV7-2
CDR3aa: ASSRTALSGSAGELF

v_gene: TRBV25-1
CDR3aa: ASRETGTVNEKLF

v_gene: TRBV5-1
CDR3aa: ASSQRGQY

v_gene: TRBV19
CDR3aa: ASSKTDQETQY

v_gene: TRBV19
CDR3aa: ASSVLTGGREQY

v_gene: TRBV12-3/TRBV12-4
CDR3aa: ASSLAGGTNEKLF

v_gene: TRBV20-1
CDR3aa: SAWTGLNEQY

v_gene: TRBV7-9
CDR3aa: ASSLAGRTQSPLH

v_gene: TRBV10-3
CDR3aa: AISESWRAMNTEAF

v_gene: TRBV9
CDR3aa: ASSPISSGANVLT

v_gene: TRBV12-3/TRBV12-4
CDR3aa: ASSTGDRNQPQH

v_gene: TRBV25-1
CDR3aa: ASVEEDSGELF

v_gene: TRBV10-3
CDR3aa: ASRKTGYWEAF

v_gene: TRBV29-1
CDR3aa: SAADGVYTGELF

v_gene: TRBV9
CDR3aa: ASSVGGSYNSPLH

v_gene: TRBV9
CDR3aa: ASTPGQGTGSPLH

v_gene: TRBV25-1
CDR3aa: ATRDRNTEAF

v_gene: TRBV10-3
CDR3aa: AITGTTGTIY

v_gene: TRBV9
CDR3aa: ASSSRDYRGEKLF

v_gene: TRBV5-4
CDR3aa: ASSLRRGREQY

v_gene: TRBV7-8
CDR3aa: ASSPRTGQGTQY

v_gene: TRBV11-1
CDR3aa: ASSSGQGRAF

v_gene: TRBV12-3/TRBV12-4
CDR3aa: ASSRTGTAFGNGYT

v_gene: TRBV6-5
CDR3aa: ASTVEGANGYT

v_gene: TRBV11-1
CDR3aa: ASSETGGWGQPQH

v_gene: TRBV30
CDR3aa: AWSVRRVLREQY

v_gene: TRBV29-1
CDR3aa: SVTAGGGYT